This T cell receptor beta chain was identified in a study of OX40 agonist ivuxolimab in advanced cancers. General study findings and limits: CD4+ and CD8+ T cells in blood underwent clonal expansion by week 6 at 0.1 to 3.0 mg/kg. Averaged across samples, CD8+ T cells carried more expanded clones than CD4+ did.

Comments on this clone: Its matching antigen is unknown.

This CDR3 has 12 amino acids. The ends were cut back, 4 bases at V and 8 bases at J, with 11 bases in the middle. The germline CDR1 and CDR2 sequences are SNHLY and FYNNEI. The protocol was immunoSEQ multiplex PCR, while the TCRdb copy is restricted to in-frame clones and leaves out a portion. Of tens of thousands of clones detected, around 88% appear once; the ten largest clones hold under 30%. The clonotype originates from an adult with an advanced solid tumor such as melanoma, head and neck, liver or kidney cancer. Sequencing used CD4+ or CD8+ T cells sorted from blood, obtained in a trial of the OX40 agonist ivuxolimab. The V gene is TRBV2, the J gene TRBJ2-5; D not resolved. In DNA form, the CDR3 reads TGTGCCAGCAGTGGGGCTTCGGAAACCCAGTACTTC. Translated: CASSGASETQYF.